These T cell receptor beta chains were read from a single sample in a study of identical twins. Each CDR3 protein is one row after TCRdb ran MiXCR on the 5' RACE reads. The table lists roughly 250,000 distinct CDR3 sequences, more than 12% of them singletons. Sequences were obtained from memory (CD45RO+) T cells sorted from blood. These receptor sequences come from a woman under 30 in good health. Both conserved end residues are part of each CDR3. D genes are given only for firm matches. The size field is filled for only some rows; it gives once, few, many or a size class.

cdr3_aa: CASSLTGVMPDTQYF; cdr3_nt: TGCGCCAGCAGCTTGACAGGGGTCATGCCAGATACGCAGTATTTT; v_call: TRBV5-1; clone_size: -; d_call: TRBD1; j_call: TRBJ2-3
cdr3_aa: CASSSSLPGQGSNEQFF; cdr3_nt: TGTGCCAGCAGCTCGTCACTCCCGGGACAGGGGAGTAATGAGCAGTTCTTC; v_call: TRBV5-5; clone_size: -; d_call: TRBD1; j_call: TRBJ2-1
cdr3_aa: CASSLSWEYNEQFF; cdr3_nt: TGCGCCAGCAGCTTGAGTTGGGAGTACAATGAGCAGTTCTTC; v_call: TRBV5-1; clone_size: -; d_call: -; j_call: TRBJ2-1
cdr3_aa: CASSSVMTANTEAFF; cdr3_nt: TGTGCCAGCAGTTCCGTCATGACCGCTAACACTGAAGCTTTCTTT; v_call: TRBV27; clone_size: -; d_call: -; j_call: TRBJ1-1
cdr3_aa: CAIGAGGSDTQYF; cdr3_nt: TGTGCCATCGGGGCGGGAGGGTCAGATACGCAGTATTTT; v_call: TRBV10-3; clone_size: few; d_call: TRBD2; j_call: TRBJ2-3
cdr3_aa: CASSYQGAANTEAFF; cdr3_nt: TGTGCCAGCAGTTACCAGGGGGCGGCGAACACTGAAGCTTTCTTT; v_call: TRBV6-5; clone_size: -; d_call: TRBD1; j_call: TRBJ1-1
cdr3_aa: CASSLGQGGYAEAFF; cdr3_nt: TGCGCCAGCAGCTTGGGACAGGGCGGTTACGCTGAAGCTTTCTTT; v_call: TRBV5-1; clone_size: -; d_call: TRBD1; j_call: TRBJ1-1
cdr3_aa: CSARDPGLAQETQYF; cdr3_nt: TGCAGTGCTAGAGACCCAGGACTAGCGCAAGAGACCCAGTACTTC; v_call: TRBV20-1; clone_size: -; d_call: TRBD2; j_call: TRBJ2-5
cdr3_aa: CSALRGADEQFF; cdr3_nt: TGCAGTGCTCTCCGGGGAGCAGATGAGCAGTTCTTC; v_call: TRBV20-1; clone_size: -; d_call: -; j_call: TRBJ2-1
cdr3_aa: CASSQDQASGPDTQYF; cdr3_nt: TGTGCCAGCAGCCAAGATCAGGCTAGCGGGCCAGATACGCAGTATTTT; v_call: TRBV4-2; clone_size: -; d_call: TRBD2; j_call: TRBJ2-3
cdr3_aa: CASSPSGRLTDTQYF; cdr3_nt: TGCGCCAGCAGCCCCAGCGGGAGGCTTACAGATACGCAGTATTTT; v_call: TRBV5-1; clone_size: many; d_call: TRBD2; j_call: TRBJ2-3
cdr3_aa: CASSQGRHYEQYF; cdr3_nt: TGTGCCAGCAGCCAGGGACGGCACTACGAGCAGTACTTC; v_call: TRBV7-6; clone_size: -; d_call: -; j_call: TRBJ2-7
cdr3_aa: CASSPQLLAGYTF; cdr3_nt: TGTGCCAGCAGTCCACAGCTATTGGCTGGCTACACCTTC; v_call: TRBV6-6; clone_size: -; d_call: -; j_call: TRBJ1-2
cdr3_aa: CAFSLALRGLAGRTGELFF; cdr3_nt: TGTGCCTTCAGTTTAGCGCTCAGGGGACTAGCGGGACGCACCGGGGAGCTGTTTTTT; v_call: TRBV12-3/TRBV12-4; clone_size: few; d_call: TRBD2; j_call: TRBJ2-2
cdr3_aa: CASSLSPSGGTDTQYF; cdr3_nt: TGTGCCAGCAGCTTAAGTCCCAGCGGGGGGACAGATACGCAGTATTTT; v_call: TRBV7-9; clone_size: -; d_call: TRBD2; j_call: TRBJ2-3
cdr3_aa: CASSQREGAGEQYF; cdr3_nt: TGTGCCAGCAGCCAACGAGAGGGGGCCGGGGAGCAGTACTTC; v_call: TRBV14; clone_size: few; d_call: TRBD1; j_call: TRBJ2-7